Shown below are 29 T cell receptor beta chains from a single sample sequenced in a study of blood T cell repertoires in COVID-19. Profiling relied on immunoSEQ multiplex PCR, and the TCRdb table lists in-frame clones only, not all of them. The sample holds tens of thousands of clones, 65% to 85% seen once. Sample: peripheral blood. Receptors were obtained from a man aged 50 or older with acute or convalescent COVID-19.

The chain has TRBV4-3 and TRBJ1-5, with D tentatively TRBD1 (6 bases). Germline assignment: CDR1 LGHNA and CDR2 YSLEER. Trimming cost V 4 bases and J 5 bases, with 15 bases left between them. This CDR3 is 15 amino acids long. The CDR3 reads CASSRTYREDQPQHF. The CDR3 DNA reads as TGCGCCAGCAGCCGGACTTACAGGGAAGATCAGCCCCAGCATTTT.

The chain is built from TRBV9 and TRBJ1-2, with TRBD1 identical over 7 bases. Per germline, CDR1 SGDLS and CDR2 YYNGEE. The V segment lost 0 bases and the J segment 3 bases; nucleotides outside the gene matches: 8. CDR3 length equals 16 residues. The CDR3 protein is CASSVAFDGTDYGYTF. The CDR3, as DNA: TGTGCCAGCAGCGTAGCTTTTGACGGGACAGACTATGGCTACACCTTC.

The chain employs TRBV9 and TRBJ2-5; possible D gene TRBD2, 6 bases. From germline, CDR1 is SGDLS and CDR2 YYNGEE. The CDR3 is 13 residues long. V lost 6 bases to trimming and J lost 3 bases, with 12 bases between them. CDR3 DNA: TGTGCCAGCACGGGACTGGATAAAGAGACCCAGTACTTC. Residues: CASTGLDKETQYF.

The chain carries TRBV7-2 and TRBJ1-5; perhaps TRBD1 as D (5 bases). There are 14 residues in the CDR3. CDR1 is SGHTA, CDR2 FQGNSA, per germline. V was pared by 1 base and J by 9 bases, with 13 bases between. This CDR3 is CASSLGIGQGPQHF. DNA for the CDR3: TGTGCCAGCAGCTTAGGTATAGGACAAGGGCCCCAGCATTTT. The full variable domain, rest sourced from reference TRBV7-2 and TRBJ1-5, is GAGVSQSPSNKVTEKGKDVELRCDPISGHTALYWYRQSLGQGLEFLIYFQGNSAPDKSGLPSDRFSAERTGGSVSTLTIQRTQQEDSAVYLCASSLGIGQGPQHFGDGTRLSIL.

This clone was detected a few times. This chain connects TRBV4-3 to TRBJ1-4; 7 bases agree with TRBD1. CDR1 is LGHNA and CDR2 is YSLEER in the germline V gene. J lost 8 bases, V lost 3 bases, and 12 bases had no gene match. The CDR3 is made up of 16 amino acids. The DNA of the CDR3 is TGCGCCAGCAGCCAGTCTCCGGGACAGAACGGGGAAAAACTGTTTTTT. Translation gives CASSQSPGQNGEKLFF.

The CDR3 is CASSYVTVNTGELFF. The CDR3 coding sequence is TGTGCCAGCAGTTACGTTACAGTAAACACCGGGGAGCTGTTTTTT. The J gene is TRBJ2-2, the V gene TRBV6-5, with D hard to call. V dropped 2 bases and J dropped 2 bases, with 9 bases sitting between them. From germline, CDR1 is MNHEY and CDR2 SVGAGI. The CDR3 is 15 amino acids.

The genes are TRBV19 and TRBJ2-7, with 11 nucleotides matching TRBD2. Trimming removed 4 bases from V and 12 bases from J; junction bases left unmatched: 8. The CDR3 runs 13 residues. Germline CDR1 reads LNHDA; CDR2 reads SQIVND (reference sequence). CDR3 amino acids: CASSTTSGAPWYF. The CDR3 nucleotides read TGTGCCAGTAGTACGACTAGCGGGGCGCCGTGGTACTTC.

The chain combines TRBV12-3 or TRBV12-4 with TRBJ2-5, with D uncertain. The ends were cut back, 3 bases at V and 4 bases at J, with 3 bases in the middle. The CDR3 totals 11 residues. In nucleotides, the CDR3 is TGTGCCAGCAGTTTCCGAGAGACCCAGTACTTC. It is translated as CASSFRETQYF.

This clone was seen only once. This chain links TRBV12-5 with TRBJ2-7; 12 bases map to TRBD2. V lost 0 bases, J lost 0 bases, and 6 bases stayed unmatched. CDR3 length: 18 residues. CDR1 and CDR2 (germline): LGHNT, FRNRAP. The CDR3 spells CASGLVLAGGPSSYEQYF. Written as DNA, the CDR3 is TGTGCTAGTGGTTTGGTACTAGCGGGAGGCCCGAGCTCCTACGAGCAGTACTTC.

V is TRBV19 and J is TRBJ2-7; 10 bases fit TRBD1. The CDR3 has 14 amino acids. Per germline, CDR1 LNHDA and CDR2 SQIVND (reference sequence). Losses at the gene ends were 5 bases for V and 4 bases for J; bases not matched to a gene: 5. The CDR3 here is CASSAWDRGYEQYF. CDR3 DNA sequence: TGTGCCAGTAGTGCCTGGGACAGGGGTTACGAGCAGTACTTC.

The chain has TRBV30 and TRBJ1-6; D remains ambiguous. V was cut by 5 bases and J by 12 bases, with 23 bases left in between. Germline V gene data show CDR1 as GTSNPN and CDR2 as SVGIG (reference sequence). CDR3 length: 15 amino acids. Written as DNA, the CDR3 is TGTGCCTGGGGACTTGCCGACTCGGTAATCTTACCCCTCCACTTT. It codes for CAWGLADSVILPLHF.

The genes are TRBV27 and TRBJ2-7, with 8 bases fitting TRBD1. The germline CDR1 and CDR2 sequences are MNHEY and SMNVEV (reference sequence). The V segment lost 6 bases and the J segment 3 bases; nucleotides outside the gene matches: 13. This CDR3 is built from 16 residues. For the CDR3, the DNA is TGTGCCAGCAGCCGAAGTACCGGGACAGGCAACTACGAGCAGTACTTC. Its protein is CASSRSTGTGNYEQYF.

The chain carries TRBV12-5 and TRBJ1-2; D call uncertain. Trimming pared 1 base from V and 5 bases from J, leaving 14 bases between. The CDR3 has 15 residues. The germline V gene encodes CDR1 LGHNT and CDR2 FRNRAP. CDR3 coding DNA: TGTGCTAGTGGTTTGGACCTTAGTAACCCTTATGGCTACACCTTC. Translating it yields CASGLDLSNPYGYTF.

The CDR3 DNA reads TGTGCCATCAGACGGCTTTCAGGGGTGAAGACCGGGGAGCTGTTTTTT. Its translation is CAIRRLSGVKTGELFF. This chain links TRBV10-3 with TRBJ2-2; possible D gene TRBD1, 6 bases. CDR1 and CDR2 from the germline V gene are ENHRY and SYGVKD. Between the trimmed V and J ends, which lost 6 bases and 5 bases, there was a span of 19 bases. The CDR3 covers 16 residues.

This clone turned up a few times. CDR3 nucleotide sequence: TGTGCCAGTAGTTGGGGAGGCTCCTATAATTCACCCCTCCACTTT. Translated: CASSWGGSYNSPLHF. The rearrangement links TRBV19 to TRBJ1-6; D uncertain. The CDR3 is made up of 15 amino acids. Germline V gene data show CDR1 as LNHDA and CDR2 as SQIVND (reference sequence). Trimming took 5 bases from V and 0 from J, leaving 8 bases between them.

The V and J genes are TRBV6-6 and TRBJ1-1; possible D gene TRBD1, 5 bases. The germline gives CDR1 MNHNY, CDR2 SVGAGI (reference sequence). This CDR3 spans 14 amino acids. Trimming removed 6 bases at V and 1 base at J, with 12 bases between. In DNA, the CDR3 is TGTGCCAGCAGGGAGGGACCGGAGAACACTGAAGCTTTCTTT. Its protein product is CASREGPENTEAFF.

V gene TRBV7-2 combines with J gene TRBJ1-6; D is unresolved. CDR1 is SGHTA, CDR2 FQGNSA, per germline. The CDR3 runs to 16 residues. V shed 5 bases and J shed 6 bases, with 17 bases lying between them. CDR3 in amino acids: CASSPSLQFLNSPLHF. In DNA, the CDR3 is TGTGCCAGCAGCCCATCTCTCCAGTTTCTTAATTCACCCCTCCACTTT. The whole variable domain, filled in from reference TRBV7-2 and TRBJ1-6, reads GAGVSQSPSNKVTEKGKDVELRCDPISGHTALYWYRQSLGQGLEFLIYFQGNSAPDKSGLPSDRFSAERTGGSVSTLTIQRTQQEDSAVYLCASSPSLQFLNSPLHFGNGTRLTVT.

The rearrangement uses TRBV18 and TRBJ2-1; TRBD1 matches 10 bases. Germline trimming cut 1 base from V and 2 bases from J; bases unmatched to any gene: 2. The CDR3 spans 16 residues. Per germline, CDR1 KGHSH and CDR2 LQKENI. The CDR3 DNA is TGTGCCAGCTCACCACTCGGACAGGGGGCCTACAATGAGCAGTTCTTC. As protein: CASSPLGQGAYNEQFF. The full variable domain, in which reference TRBV18 and TRBJ2-1 provide the parts outside the CDR3, is NAGVMQNPRHLVRRRGQEARLRCSPMKGHSHVYWYRQLPEEGLKFMVYLQKENIIDESGMPKERFSAEFPKEGPSILRIQQVVRGDSAAYFCASSPLGQGAYNEQFFGPGTRLTVL.

The CDR3 sequence is CASSLDIPYGYTF. For the CDR3, the DNA is TGTGCCAGCAGCTTAGACATACCCTATGGCTACACCTTC. This chain joins TRBV7-9 and TRBJ1-2; D is undetermined. CDR1 is SEHNR and CDR2 is FQNEAQ in the germline V gene (reference sequence). The germline V and J ends were trimmed by 1 base and 4 bases, with 7 bases remaining between them. This CDR3 region has 13 residues.

The chain carries TRBV7-2 and TRBJ1-2; tentative D call: TRBD1 (5 bases). Germline V gene lookup returns CDR1 SGHTA and CDR2 FQGNSA. The CDR3 runs to 15 residues. V was trimmed by 4 bases and J by 4 bases, leaving 16 bases between them. This CDR3 is CASSSRTGTVYGYTF. In nucleotides, the CDR3 is TGTGCCAGCAGCTCACGAACCGGGACTGTCTATGGCTACACCTTC. The complete variable domain, with remaining parts taken from reference TRBV7-2 and TRBJ1-2, reads GAGVSQSPSNKVTEKGKDVELRCDPISGHTALYWYRQSLGQGLEFLIYFQGNSAPDKSGLPSDRFSAERTGGSVSTLTIQRTQQEDSAVYLCASSSRTGTVYGYTFGSGTRLTVV.

This clone was observed a few times. The chain joins TRBV18 to TRBJ2-5; possibly TRBD2 for D (6 bases). Germline CDR1 and CDR2: KGHSH and LQKENI. V lost 6 bases and J 4 bases, leaving 18 bases between the germline ends. The CDR3 loop spans 15 amino acids. The DNA of the CDR3 is TGTGCCAGCTCTTCCACATCTGCGGGGAGAGAGACCCAGTACTTC. This encodes CASSSTSAGRETQYF.

The V and J genes are TRBV7-9 and TRBJ1-2; the D gene is possibly TRBD1 (5 bases). Germline loops: CDR1 SEHNR, CDR2 FQNEAQ (reference sequence). The V gene lost 1 base and the J gene lost 7 bases, with 10 bases spanning the gap. CDR3 size: 13 residues. In DNA form, the CDR3 reads TGTGCCAGCAGCTTAGAGCAGGGTCCTGGCTACACCTTC. Protein sequence: CASSLEQGPGYTF. Full variable domain (remainder filled in from reference TRBV7-9 and TRBJ1-2): DTGVSQNPRHKITKRGQNVTFRCDPISEHNRLYWYRQTLGQGPEFLTYFQNEAQLEKSRLLSDRFSAERPKGSFSTLEIQRTEQGDSAMYLCASSLEQGPGYTFGSGTRLTVV.

This clone was counted only a few times. The chain uses TRBV9 and TRBJ2-2, with TRBD2 matching over 9 bases. The CDR3 spans 16 residues. Germline V gives CDR1 SGDLS, CDR2 YYNGEE. V lost 0 bases, J lost 6 bases, and 6 bases stayed unmatched. CDR3 amino acids: CASSVAAGGRSGELFF. The CDR3 coding sequence is TGTGCCAGCAGCGTAGCGGCGGGGGGGAGGTCCGGGGAGCTGTTTTTT.

This clone was observed once. The chain combines TRBV19 with TRBJ2-5, with TRBD1 matching over 9 bases. Germline V CDR1 and CDR2: LNHDA, SQIVND (reference sequence). This CDR3 is 16 amino acids long. V shed 3 bases, J shed 4 bases, and the junction held 9 bases outside the gene matches. CDR3 DNA sequence: TGTGCCAGTAGTATTTTCGGGACAGGGCAGCGAGAGACCCAGTACTTC. Its translation is CASSIFGTGQRETQYF.

This clone was seen once. This chain uses TRBV6-2 or TRBV6-3 with TRBJ2-5; 7 bases map to TRBD1. Germline CDR1 is MNHEY and CDR2 is SVGEGT. The CDR3 has 14 amino acids. After removal of 2 bases from V and 5 bases from J, the junction contained 5 bases not matched to a gene. CDR3 sequence reads: CASSYDRVKETQYF. The CDR3 region has the DNA TGTGCCAGCAGTTACGACAGGGTGAAGGAGACCCAGTACTTC.

The rearrangement joins TRBV18 to TRBJ1-1; D is unclear. The CDR3 has 13 amino acids. V was shortened by 3 bases and J by 0 bases, with 5 bases between the two germline ends. Germline V gene sequence: CDR1 KGHSH, CDR2 LQKENI. The CDR3 bases are TGTGCCAGCTCACCGGTAGTGAACACTGAAGCTTTCTTT. Translated, it gives CASSPVVNTEAFF.

The rearrangement uses TRBV19 and TRBJ2-7; 7 positions agree with TRBD1. Germline V gene data show CDR1 as LNHDA and CDR2 as SQIVND (reference sequence). V was clipped by 7 bases and J by 4 bases; unmatched bases: 7. The CDR3 consists of 13 residues. CDR3 sequence (DNA): TGTGCCAGTACTGACAGGGAGATGTACGAGCAGTACTTC. Protein sequence: CASTDREMYEQYF.

The V and J genes are TRBV7-8 and TRBJ2-3, with a possible D match to TRBD1 (5 bases). The germline V gene has CDR1 SGHVS and CDR2 FQNEAQ. CDR3 length: 15 amino acids. V was pared by 3 bases and J by 0 bases, with 10 bases between. CDR3 amino acids: CASSFQGLSTDTQYF. CDR3 nucleotide sequence: TGTGCCAGCAGCTTCCAGGGATTGAGCACAGATACGCAGTATTTT.

The V gene is TRBV27, the J gene TRBJ1-6; D is possibly TRBD1 (5 bases). Per germline, CDR1 MNHEY and CDR2 SMNVEV (reference sequence). The CDR3 length is 15 residues. The germline V and J ends were trimmed by 3 bases and 5 bases, with 11 bases remaining between them. The CDR3 loop reads CASSFGWGDNSPLHF. Written as DNA, the CDR3 is TGTGCCAGCAGTTTCGGGTGGGGGGATAATTCACCCCTCCACTTT.